This T cell receptor (beta chain) was documented in a study of CD8 T cells in Susac syndrome. V lost 6 bases, J lost 5 bases, and 16 bases lay in between. There are 14 residues in the CDR3. cDNA came from about 0.51 to 1 ug RNA primed by random hexamers. MiXCR, applied by TCRdb to the immunoSEQ multiplex PCR reads, yields one record per CDR3 protein. Among over 150,000 distinct CDR3 sequences listed, approximately 95% were seen once. Sequencing of TCR beta was performed on blood CD8+ T cells and on blood CD4+ T cells. TEMRA cells were FACS-enriched and CD8+ and CD4+ T cells negatively isolated. The gene calls are TRBV12-3 or TRBV12-4 and TRBJ2-5; perhaps TRBD2 as D (5 bases). This TCR came from a human donor with multiple sclerosis. The sequenced sample consisted of CD4+ T cells from PBMCs. This CDR3 reads CASRLANPGETQYF. In DNA, the CDR3 is TGTGCCAGCAGGCTGGCGAACCCGGGGGAGACCCAGTACTTC.